This T cell receptor (beta chain) was identified in a study of T cell responses to AZD1222 COVID-19 vaccine (dated by TCRdb to 2020 to 2023). About the investigation overall: TCR sequencing was performed for 230 to 250 trial participants, of whom 200 to 220 were given two doses of AZD1222 and roughly 25 were given two doses of MenACWY control vaccine. Enrollment into the trials was organized by age into subgroups of 18-55, 56-69 and 70-plus years, and those subgroups contained 148, 28 and 57 TCR-sequenced participants, respectively. The full study reports these points: The whole spike protein was spanned by vaccine-associated CD4 TCRs, and dominant responses were seen in regions 160-218 and 743-854. Spike-specific TCR breadth and depth rose significantly after two AZD1222 doses compared with day 0 and with MenACWY recipients. Reportedly, close to half of the unique spike-specific TCRs recognized epitopes lying outside the regions that are mutated in the B.1.351 and B.1.1.7 variants. Because no day 14 peak-response samples were available, the repertoires could be characterized only after the peak T cell response. Participants were mostly white British, with more females than males. The authors suggested clonal diversity may have been underestimated. Conclusions about previously exposed vaccinees are limited because only a handful of AZD1222 recipients were SARS-CoV-2 seropositive at baseline. The 56-69-year group was small, and its depth increase did not reach significance, likely because of low power.

The CDR3 regions of human TCRbeta chains were subjected to immunosequencing. The paper's processing steps were these. TCRs in the repertoires were compared against a reference library of SARS-CoV-2-specific TCRs that had been generated with the MIRA antigen-specificity platform. Breadth was defined as the fraction of unique TCRs that were SARS-CoV-2-associated, and depth was defined as the fraction of total T cells that were SARS-CoV-2-associated. Using the MIRA data, each spike-specific TCR was assigned both to the spike region to which the TCR was reactive and to a CD4 or CD8 class. Log10-transformed breadth and depth values were compared by one-way ANOVA with Sidak's multiple comparisons tests. Not all clones reach the TCRdb copy of this immuneACCESS table, which keeps in-frame sequences only. Checked studies attribute under half of the gap to unresolved V genes and leave the rest unexplained. V and J calls and clone size follow that table, whereas D and trimming were derived from the DNA. The sample table contains roughly 120,000 clones; only one count was recorded for approximately 90% of them. The ten biggest clones cover roughly 6.7% of the sample.

According to the germline V gene, CDR1 reads MNHEY and CDR2 reads SVGAGI. The CDR3, from cysteine to phenylalanine, totals 14 residues. Only the CDR3 portion is preserved as DNA: 42 bases, with reading frame beginning at the first base. The V and J ends are trimmed by 3 bases and 7 bases, leaving 10 bases between them. This specimen's time point label, interpreted: about 28 days (+/-7) after the second vaccine dose. AZD1222 recipients whose second dose came at about 4 weeks and those whose second dose came at about 12 weeks were combined into one group, since spike-specific TCR depth and breadth did not differ between the two schedules. Samples from vaccinated people were obtained from the UK trials COV001 and COV002, which included a single-blind randomized controlled phase 2/3 trial of AZD1222 (ChAdOx1 nCoV-19) in healthy adults. For TCRbeta chain sequencing, PBMC samples from trial participants were taken at day 0 and at day 28 after the second dose.

Remarks on this clone: It has no known antigen specificity. Base qualities were left out, and no much larger clone turns up one base away.

The sequence came from an adult who received the AZD1222 COVID-19 vaccine. Recombination joined TRBV6-5 with TRBJ1-6; TRBD1 is possibly the D segment (6 matching bases). The source material was peripheral blood, sampled 28 days after the second AZD1222 dose. The base sequence is TGTGCCAGCAGTTATTTGGACAGAAATTCACCCCTCCACTTT. It specifies CASSYLDRNSPLHF.